The 19 T cell receptor beta chains reported below all come from one sample, sequenced in a study of shared clonotypes between healthy human individuals. Here immunoSEQ multiplex PCR was the method, and the copy in TCRdb shows in-frame clones only, minus some. The table lists more than 2,000,000 clones, approximately 90% of them singletons. Sequencing input: naive CD4+ T cells sorted from blood. Subset: CD45RA+ positively selected. Every receptor here comes from a man younger than 35 in good health.

The J gene is TRBJ2-1, the V gene TRBV6-5; D not certain. Per the germline V gene, CDR1 is MNHEY and CDR2 is SVGAGI. The CDR3 runs to 12 residues. Trimming stripped 4 bases from V and 7 bases from J, with 8 bases between. The CDR3 loop reads CASSFGWNEQFF. CDR3 DNA: TGTGCCAGCAGTTTCGGTTGGAATGAGCAGTTCTTC.

With regard to this clone: Other DNA sequences in this specimen translate into the identical CDR3. This chain links TRBV4-1 with TRBJ1-3; D is uncertain. The V and J ends lost 0 bases and 4 bases respectively, with 4 bases between them. CDR3 size: 13 residues. CDR1 and CDR2 from the germline V gene are MGHRA and YSYEKL. CDR3 coding DNA: TGCGCCAGCAGCCAAGATCCGGGAAACACCATATATTTT. Protein sequence: CASSQDPGNTIYF.

V and J are TRBV28 and TRBJ1-4; the match to TRBD1 covers 8 bases. There are 14 residues in the CDR3. V lost 11 bases to trimming and J lost 8 bases; unmatched junction nucleotides: 13. The V gene's germline CDR1 is MDHEN and CDR2 SYDVKM. CDR3 sequence: CAGSRTGSGEKLFF. The CDR3 bases are TGTGCCGGTTCCAGGACAGGGAGTGGGGAAAAACTGTTTTTT. Full variable domain (missing parts from reference TRBV28 and TRBJ1-4): DVKVTQSSRYLVKRTGEKVFLECVQDMDHENMFWYRQDPGLGLRLIYFSYDVKMKEKGDIPEGYSVSREKKERFSLILESASTNQTSMYLCAGSRTGSGEKLFFGSGTQLSVL.

The V call is TRBV10-1, the J call TRBJ2-1; D gene unclear. The CDR3 runs to 13 residues. CDR1 and CDR2 from the germline V gene are WNHNN and SYGVQD (reference sequence). The ends were cut back, 5 bases at V and 4 bases at J, with 9 bases in the middle. The CDR3 DNA sequence: TGCGCCAGCAGTCGTACTACGTACAATGAGCAGTTCTTC. Protein product: CASSRTTYNEQFF.

V usage is TRBV7-2 and J usage is TRBJ2-3; 10 bases are a match to TRBD2. After removal of 5 bases from V and 5 bases from J, the junction contained 4 bases not matched to a gene. Germline lookup yields CDR1 SGHTA and CDR2 FQGNSA. The CDR3 loop spans 14 amino acids. The CDR3 bases are TGTGCCAGCAGCCAAAGGACTAGCGGAGATACGCAGTATTTT. It codes for CASSQRTSGDTQYF.

The V call is TRBV30, the J call TRBJ2-2; D gene ambiguous. The length of the CDR3 is 14 residues. Germline CDR1 GTSNPN, CDR2 SVGIG (reference sequence). V lost 1 base and J lost 5, with 11 bases in between. CDR3 protein: CAWSESRITGELFF. CDR3 in DNA: TGTGCCTGGAGTGAGTCCAGGATAACCGGGGAGCTGTTTTTT.

The chain combines TRBV7-2 with TRBJ1-1; perhaps TRBD1 as D (5 bases). Trimming shortened V by 0 bases and J by 1 base, and 6 bases separated the two germline ends. The CDR3 has 14 amino acids. The V gene's germline CDR1 is SGHTA and CDR2 FQGNSA. The CDR3 nucleotides are TGTGCCAGCAGCTTAGCAGGGGAGAACACTGAAGCTTTCTTT. Residues: CASSLAGENTEAFF.

The chain carries TRBV2 and TRBJ2-7, with D tentatively TRBD1 (6 bases). V gave up 6 bases and J gave up 2 bases, with 14 bases separating them. This CDR3 spans 14 amino acids. Germline CDR1 reads SNHLY; CDR2 reads FYNNEI. CDR3 nucleotides: TGTGCCAGCAGCCAGGGGCCGGTTACCTACGAGCAGTACTTC. Translation: CASSQGPVTYEQYF.

The chain links TRBV2 to TRBJ1-1; D ambiguous. Trimming cost V 7 bases and J 1 base, with 13 bases left between them. CDR1 SNHLY and CDR2 FYNNEI come from the germline V gene. This CDR3 contains 14 residues. CDR3 in amino acids: CASTHWAPNTEAFF. The CDR3 DNA sequence: TGTGCCAGCACCCACTGGGCACCGAACACTGAAGCTTTCTTT.

This chain joins TRBV7-3 and TRBJ2-3; D is ambiguous. The germline gives CDR1 SGHTA, CDR2 FQGTGA. The CDR3 covers 15 residues. V lost 2 bases and J 4 bases, leaving 13 bases between the germline ends. In nucleotides, the CDR3 is TGTGCCAGCAGCTTAGAAGGCCGATCGGCAGATACGCAGTATTTT. Translation gives CASSLEGRSADTQYF.

This chain joins TRBV6-5 and TRBJ2-5; a weak D match, TRBD2 (5 bases). Germline V CDR1 and CDR2: MNHEY, SVGAGI. Trimming cost V 2 bases and J 6 bases, with 7 bases left between them. This CDR3 is 12 amino acids long. The chain's CDR3 is CASSYRGKTQYF. In DNA, the CDR3 is TGTGCCAGCAGTTACCGGGGAAAGACCCAGTACTTC.

This chain links TRBV11-3 with TRBJ1-3, with D unresolved. V was clipped by 5 bases and J by 0 bases, with 14 bases between them. Germline CDR1 reads SGHNT; CDR2 reads YENEEA. This CDR3 has 16 amino acids. CDR3 protein: CASSLYQGISGNTIYF. The CDR3 nucleotides are TGTGCCAGCAGCCTATACCAAGGGATCTCTGGAAACACCATATATTTT.

The genes are TRBV9 and TRBJ2-2, with 8 bases fitting TRBD1. The CDR3 runs to 17 residues. Germline V CDR1 and CDR2: SGDLS, YYNGEE. J lost 2 bases, V lost 5 bases, and 11 bases had no gene match. In DNA, the CDR3 is TGTGCCAGCAGAGGTTCTGGACAGGGAGGTAACACCGGGGAGCTGTTTTTT. Its translation is CASRGSGQGGNTGELFF. The full variable domain, rest sourced from reference TRBV9 and TRBJ2-2, is DSGVTQTPKHLITATGQRVTLRCSPRSGDLSVYWYQQSLDQGLQFLIQYYNGEERAKGNILERFSAQQFPDLHSELNLSSLELGDSALYFCASRGSGQGGNTGELFFGEGSRLTVL.

This clone was found once. The DNA for the CDR3 is TGTGCCAGCGGGCGGGAGGGCCGGTATGAGCAGTTCTTC. The encoded protein is CASGREGRYEQFF. The chain recombines TRBV6-5 with TRBJ2-1, with 9 bases that match TRBD2. Trimming at V came to 8 bases and at J to 8 bases, leaving 7 bases not matched to a gene. There are 13 residues in the CDR3. CDR1 is MNHEY and CDR2 is SVGAGI in the germline V gene.

On this clone itself: Other DNA sequences within the sample encode an identical CDR3. This chain uses TRBV6-1 with TRBJ1-1; D unresolved. Germline V gene lookup returns CDR1 MNHNS and CDR2 SASEGT. Trimming stripped 1 base from V and 1 base from J, with 4 bases between. The CDR3 contains 13 residues. The CDR3 spells CASSEGRNTEAFF. The CDR3 DNA follows: TGTGCCAGCAGTGAAGGTCGGAACACTGAAGCTTTCTTT.

The gene calls are TRBV5-1 and TRBJ1-5; D not resolved. Germline V CDR1 and CDR2: SGHRS, YFSETQ. This CDR3 contains 13 residues. Trimming cost V 5 bases and J 3 bases, with 9 bases left between them. The CDR3 loop reads CASRPGPNQPQHF. CDR3 sequence (DNA): TGCGCCAGCAGGCCAGGCCCCAATCAGCCCCAGCATTTT.

The sample holds one count of this clone. The genes are TRBV5-1 and TRBJ2-7; D perhaps matches TRBD1 (5 bases). This CDR3 is built from 14 residues. CDR1 is SGHRS and CDR2 is YFSETQ in the germline V gene. V lost 7 bases and J 2 bases, leaving 16 bases between the germline ends. The CDR3 coding sequence is TGCGCCAGCTGTCCAGCGACAGATCCCTACGAGCAGTACTTC. Amino acid sequence: CASCPATDPYEQYF.

CDR3 in amino acids: CASSLRGQGAREKLFF. Written as DNA, the CDR3 is TGCGCCAGCAGCTTGCGGGGACAGGGGGCGAGGGAAAAACTGTTTTTT. This sequence joins TRBV5-1 and TRBJ1-4, with 12 bases aligning to TRBD1. The germline V gene has CDR1 SGHRS and CDR2 YFSETQ. The CDR3 spans 16 residues. J was trimmed by 8 bases and V by 1 base; bases with no gene match: 6.

This chain uses TRBV5-4 with TRBJ2-2; D is possibly TRBD1 (6 bases). CDR1 is SGHNT and CDR2 is YYREEE in the germline V gene (reference sequence). The CDR3 loop spans 15 amino acids. V was clipped by 2 bases and J by 3 bases, with 11 bases between them. Written as DNA, the CDR3 is TGTGCCAGCAGCTTTCAGGGGTTGGACACCGGGGAGCTGTTTTTT. As protein: CASSFQGLDTGELFF.